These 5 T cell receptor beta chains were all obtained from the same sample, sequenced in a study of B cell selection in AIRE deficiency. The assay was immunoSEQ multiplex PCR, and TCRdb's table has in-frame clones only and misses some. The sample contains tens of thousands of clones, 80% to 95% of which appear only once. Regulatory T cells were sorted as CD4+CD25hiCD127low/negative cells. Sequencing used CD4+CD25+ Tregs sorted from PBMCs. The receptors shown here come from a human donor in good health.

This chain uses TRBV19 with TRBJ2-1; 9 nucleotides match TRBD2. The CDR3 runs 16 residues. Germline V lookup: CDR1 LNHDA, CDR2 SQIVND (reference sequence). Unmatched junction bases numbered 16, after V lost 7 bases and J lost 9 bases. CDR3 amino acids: CASTNVGGTSLGEQFF. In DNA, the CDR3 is TGTGCCAGTACCAACGTGGGTGGGACTAGCCTGGGTGAGCAGTTCTTC.

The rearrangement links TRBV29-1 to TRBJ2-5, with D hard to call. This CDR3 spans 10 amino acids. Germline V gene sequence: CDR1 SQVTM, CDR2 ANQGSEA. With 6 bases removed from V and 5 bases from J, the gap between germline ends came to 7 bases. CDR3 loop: CSVRTETQYF. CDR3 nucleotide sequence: TGCAGCGTACGAACGGAGACCCAGTACTTC.

The CDR3 is CAISEGQEHQPQHF. The DNA for the CDR3 is TGTGCCATCAGCGAGGGACAGGAGCATCAGCCCCAGCATTTT. The chain combines TRBV10-3 with TRBJ1-5, with 8 bases identical to TRBD1. Losses at the gene ends were 6 bases for V and 5 bases for J; bases not matched to a gene: 6. The germline gives CDR1 ENHRY, CDR2 SYGVKD. CDR3 length: 14 residues.

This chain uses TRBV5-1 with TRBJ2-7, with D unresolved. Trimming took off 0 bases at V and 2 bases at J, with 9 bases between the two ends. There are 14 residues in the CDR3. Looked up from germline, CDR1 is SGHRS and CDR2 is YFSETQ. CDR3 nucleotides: TGCGCCAGCAGCTTGGGTGGGGTAGCCTACGAGCAGTACTTC. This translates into CASSLGGVAYEQYF.

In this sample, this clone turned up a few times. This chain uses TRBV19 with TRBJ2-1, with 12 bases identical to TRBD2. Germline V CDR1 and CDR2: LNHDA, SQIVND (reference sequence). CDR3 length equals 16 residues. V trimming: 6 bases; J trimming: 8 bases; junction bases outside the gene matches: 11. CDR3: CASSKTSGSFSDEQFF. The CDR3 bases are TGTGCCAGTAGCAAGACTAGCGGGAGTTTCTCGGATGAGCAGTTCTTC.